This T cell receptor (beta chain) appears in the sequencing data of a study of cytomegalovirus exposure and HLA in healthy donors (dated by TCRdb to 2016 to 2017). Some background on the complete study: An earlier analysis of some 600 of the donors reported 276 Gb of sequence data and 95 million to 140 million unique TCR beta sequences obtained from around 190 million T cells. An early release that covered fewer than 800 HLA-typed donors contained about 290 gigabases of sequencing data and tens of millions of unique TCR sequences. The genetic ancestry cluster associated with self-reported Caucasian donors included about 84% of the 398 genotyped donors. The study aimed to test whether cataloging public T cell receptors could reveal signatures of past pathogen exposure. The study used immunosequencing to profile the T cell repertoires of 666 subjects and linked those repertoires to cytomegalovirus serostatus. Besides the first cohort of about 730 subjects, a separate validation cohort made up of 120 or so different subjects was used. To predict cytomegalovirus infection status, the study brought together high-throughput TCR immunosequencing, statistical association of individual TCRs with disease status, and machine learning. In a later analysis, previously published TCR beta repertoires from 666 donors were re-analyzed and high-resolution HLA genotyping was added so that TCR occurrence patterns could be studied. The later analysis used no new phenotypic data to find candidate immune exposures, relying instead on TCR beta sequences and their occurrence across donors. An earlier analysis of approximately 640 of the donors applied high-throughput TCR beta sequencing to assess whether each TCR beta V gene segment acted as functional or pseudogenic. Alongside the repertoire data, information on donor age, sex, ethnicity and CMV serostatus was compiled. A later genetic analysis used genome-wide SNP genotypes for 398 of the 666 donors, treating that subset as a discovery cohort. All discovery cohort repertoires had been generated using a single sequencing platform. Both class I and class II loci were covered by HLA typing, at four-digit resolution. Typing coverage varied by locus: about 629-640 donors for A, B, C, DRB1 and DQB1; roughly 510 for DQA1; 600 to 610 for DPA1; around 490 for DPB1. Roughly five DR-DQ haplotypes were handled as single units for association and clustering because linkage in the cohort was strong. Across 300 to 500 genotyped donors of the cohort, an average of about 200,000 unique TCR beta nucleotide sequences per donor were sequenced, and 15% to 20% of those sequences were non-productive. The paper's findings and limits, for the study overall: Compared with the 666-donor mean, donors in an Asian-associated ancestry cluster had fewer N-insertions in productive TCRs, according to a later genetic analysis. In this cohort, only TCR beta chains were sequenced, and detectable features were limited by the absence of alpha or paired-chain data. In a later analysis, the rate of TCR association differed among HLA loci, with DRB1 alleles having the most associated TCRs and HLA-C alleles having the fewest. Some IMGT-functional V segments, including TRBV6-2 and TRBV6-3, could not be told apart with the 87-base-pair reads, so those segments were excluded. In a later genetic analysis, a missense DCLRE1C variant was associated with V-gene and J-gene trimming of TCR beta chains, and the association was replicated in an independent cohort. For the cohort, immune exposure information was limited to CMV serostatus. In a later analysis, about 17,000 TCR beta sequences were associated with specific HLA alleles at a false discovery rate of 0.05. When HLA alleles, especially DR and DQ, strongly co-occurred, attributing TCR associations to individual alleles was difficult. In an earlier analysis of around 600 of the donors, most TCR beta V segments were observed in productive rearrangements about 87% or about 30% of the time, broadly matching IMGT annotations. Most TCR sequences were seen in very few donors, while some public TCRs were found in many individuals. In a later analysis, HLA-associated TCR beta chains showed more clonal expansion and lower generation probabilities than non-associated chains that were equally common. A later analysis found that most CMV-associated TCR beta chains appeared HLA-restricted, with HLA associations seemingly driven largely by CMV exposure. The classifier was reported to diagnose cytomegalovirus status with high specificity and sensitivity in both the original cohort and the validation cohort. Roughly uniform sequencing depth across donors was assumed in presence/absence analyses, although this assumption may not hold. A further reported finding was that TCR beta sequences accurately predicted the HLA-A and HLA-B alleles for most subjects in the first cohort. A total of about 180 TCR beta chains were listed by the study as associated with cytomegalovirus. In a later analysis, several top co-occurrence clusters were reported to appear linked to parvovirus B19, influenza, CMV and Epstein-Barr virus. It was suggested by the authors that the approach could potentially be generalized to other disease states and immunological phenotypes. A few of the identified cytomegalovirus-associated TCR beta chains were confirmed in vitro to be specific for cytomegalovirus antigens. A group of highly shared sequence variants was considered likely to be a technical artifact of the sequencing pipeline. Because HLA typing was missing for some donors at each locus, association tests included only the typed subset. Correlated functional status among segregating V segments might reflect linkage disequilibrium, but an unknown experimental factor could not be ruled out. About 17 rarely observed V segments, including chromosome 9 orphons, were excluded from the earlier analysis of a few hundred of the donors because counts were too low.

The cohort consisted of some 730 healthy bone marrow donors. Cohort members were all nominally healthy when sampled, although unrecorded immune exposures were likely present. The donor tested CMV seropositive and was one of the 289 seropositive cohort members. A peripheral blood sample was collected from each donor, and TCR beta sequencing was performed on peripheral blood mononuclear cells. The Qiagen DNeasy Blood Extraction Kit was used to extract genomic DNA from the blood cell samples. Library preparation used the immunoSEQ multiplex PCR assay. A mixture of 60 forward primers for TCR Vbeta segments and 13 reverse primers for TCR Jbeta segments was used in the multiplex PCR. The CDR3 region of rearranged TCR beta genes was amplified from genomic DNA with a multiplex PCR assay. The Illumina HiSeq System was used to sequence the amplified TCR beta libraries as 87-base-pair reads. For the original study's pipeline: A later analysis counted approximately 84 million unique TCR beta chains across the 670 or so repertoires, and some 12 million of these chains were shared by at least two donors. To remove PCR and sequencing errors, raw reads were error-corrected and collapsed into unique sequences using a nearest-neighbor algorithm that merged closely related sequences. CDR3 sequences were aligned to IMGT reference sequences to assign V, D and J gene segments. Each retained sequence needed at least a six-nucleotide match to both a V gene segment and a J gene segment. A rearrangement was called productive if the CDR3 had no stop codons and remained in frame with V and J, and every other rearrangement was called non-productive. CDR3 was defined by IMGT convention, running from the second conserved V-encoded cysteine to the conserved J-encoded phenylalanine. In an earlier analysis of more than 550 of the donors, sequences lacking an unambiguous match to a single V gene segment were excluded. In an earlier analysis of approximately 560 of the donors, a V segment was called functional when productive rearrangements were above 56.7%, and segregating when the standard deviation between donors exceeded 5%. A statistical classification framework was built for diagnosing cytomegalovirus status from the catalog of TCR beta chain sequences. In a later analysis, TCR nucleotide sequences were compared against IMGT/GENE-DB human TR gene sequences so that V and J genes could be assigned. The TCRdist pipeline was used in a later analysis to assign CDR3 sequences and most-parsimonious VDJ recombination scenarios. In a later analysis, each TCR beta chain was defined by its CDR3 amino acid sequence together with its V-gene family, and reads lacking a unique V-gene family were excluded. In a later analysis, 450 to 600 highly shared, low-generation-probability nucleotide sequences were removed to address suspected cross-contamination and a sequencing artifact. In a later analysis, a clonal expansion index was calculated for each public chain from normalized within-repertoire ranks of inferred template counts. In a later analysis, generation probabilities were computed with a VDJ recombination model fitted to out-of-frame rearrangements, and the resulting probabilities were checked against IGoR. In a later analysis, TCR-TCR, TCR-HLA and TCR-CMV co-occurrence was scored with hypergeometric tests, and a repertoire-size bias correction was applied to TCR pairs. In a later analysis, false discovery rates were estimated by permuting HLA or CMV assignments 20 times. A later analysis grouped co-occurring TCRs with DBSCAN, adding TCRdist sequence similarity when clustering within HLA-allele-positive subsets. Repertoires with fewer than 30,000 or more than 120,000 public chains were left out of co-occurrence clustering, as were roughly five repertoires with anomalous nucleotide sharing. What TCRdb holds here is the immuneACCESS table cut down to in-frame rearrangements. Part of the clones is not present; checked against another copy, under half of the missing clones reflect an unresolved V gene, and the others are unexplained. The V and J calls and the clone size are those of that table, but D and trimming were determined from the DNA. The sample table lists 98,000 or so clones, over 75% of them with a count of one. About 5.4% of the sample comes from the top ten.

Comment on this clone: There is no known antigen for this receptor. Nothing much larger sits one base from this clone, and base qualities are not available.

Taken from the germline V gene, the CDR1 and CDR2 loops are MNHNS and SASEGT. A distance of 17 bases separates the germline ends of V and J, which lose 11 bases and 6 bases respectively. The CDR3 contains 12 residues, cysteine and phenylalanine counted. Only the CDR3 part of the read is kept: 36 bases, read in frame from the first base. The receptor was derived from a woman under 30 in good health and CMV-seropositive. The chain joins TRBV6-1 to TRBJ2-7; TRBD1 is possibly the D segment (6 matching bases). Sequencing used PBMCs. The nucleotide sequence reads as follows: TGTGCCTCCTGGACAGTTCCAGGCGAGCAGTACTTC. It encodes CASWTVPGEQYF.